This T cell receptor beta chain was obtained from a study of T-cell reconstitution after alpha-beta-depleted transplantation in children. General study findings and limits: There were some patients whose high TCRbeta diversity at day 60 came from surviving recipient T cells and thymic progenitors.

Notes on this clonotype: The antigen remains undetermined.

The TCRbeta library incorporated unique molecular identifiers. MiXCR, run by TCRdb on the PCR reads, gives a single entry per CDR3 protein. This table has roughly 570,000 distinct CDR3 sequences, 25% to 30% appearing once. Trimming cost V 4 bases and J 5 bases, with 17 bases left between them. Germline lookup yields CDR1 GTSNPN and CDR2 SVGIG (reference sequence). The CDR3 extends over 14 amino acids. The sequence derives from a boy in the first two years of life with Wiskott-Aldrich syndrome, due to receive a stem cell transplant. Here the sequenced sample was PBMCs, taken before TCRalphabeta/CD19-depleted stem cell transplant. The chain recombines TRBV30 with TRBJ1-1, with D possibly TRBD1 on 5 matching bases. CDR3 DNA sequence: TGTGCCTGGAATAGTAGGAGGGGTCGGACTGAAGCTTTCTTT. It is translated as CAWNSRRGRTEAFF.